What follows are 4 T cell receptor beta chains derived from one specimen sequenced in a study of shared clonotypes between healthy human individuals. Profiling relied on immunoSEQ multiplex PCR, and the TCRdb table lists in-frame clones only, not all of them. The sample carries about 480,000 clones, over 60% recorded once. The sequenced sample was PBMCs. The receptor source for this set is a middle-aged woman in good health. Some clones in this sample may be carry-over from other donors' samples.

V usage is TRBV28 and J usage is TRBJ1-5; no definite D call. Trimming took 5 bases from V and 0 from J, leaving 8 bases between them. Germline assignment: CDR1 MDHEN and CDR2 SYDVKM. CDR3 length equals 14 residues. The CDR3 DNA is TGTGCCAGCAGTCAGGTGTATAGCAATCAGCCCCAGCATTTT. Translating it yields CASSQVYSNQPQHF. The complete variable domain, with remaining parts taken from reference TRBV28 and TRBJ1-5, reads DVKVTQSSRYLVKRTGEKVFLECVQDMDHENMFWYRQDPGLGLRLIYFSYDVKMKEKGDIPEGYSVSREKKERFSLILESASTNQTSMYLCASSQVYSNQPQHFGDGTRLSIL.

The chain has TRBV7-2 and TRBJ2-1; D is undetermined. The germline CDR1 and CDR2 sequences are SGHTA and FQGNSA. CDR3 length equals 13 residues. The V and J ends lost 5 bases and 4 bases respectively, with 9 bases between them. The CDR3 loop is CASSSVAYNEQFF. The DNA for the CDR3 is TGTGCCAGCAGCAGTGTAGCTTACAATGAGCAGTTCTTC.

This clone was seen at least ten times. The chain uses TRBV11-2 and TRBJ1-1; tentatively, D is TRBD1 (5 bases). Trimming left V 1 base short and J 6 bases short, with 12 bases between. Germline assignment: CDR1 SGHAT and CDR2 FQNNGV. CDR3 length: 14 amino acids. The CDR3 sequence: CASSLGGIESEAFF. The DNA of the CDR3 is TGTGCCAGCAGCTTAGGGGGGATCGAGTCTGAAGCTTTCTTT. Supplemented by reference TRBV11-2 and TRBJ1-1, the full variable domain reads EAGVAQSPRYKIIEKRQSVAFWCNPISGHATLYWYQQILGQGPKLLIQFQNNGVVDDSQLPKDRFSAERLKGVDSTLKIQPAKLEDSAVYLCASSLGGIESEAFFGQGTRLTVV.

The rearrangement joins TRBV6-5 to TRBJ2-6, with D uncertain. Trimming left V 8 bases short and J 2 bases short, with 7 bases between. CDR1 and CDR2 (germline): MNHEY, SVGAGI. This CDR3 contains 13 residues. The CDR3 nucleotides read TGTGCCAGCGTGTCCCCTGGGGCCAACGTCCTGACTTTC. Encoded protein: CASVSPGANVLTF.